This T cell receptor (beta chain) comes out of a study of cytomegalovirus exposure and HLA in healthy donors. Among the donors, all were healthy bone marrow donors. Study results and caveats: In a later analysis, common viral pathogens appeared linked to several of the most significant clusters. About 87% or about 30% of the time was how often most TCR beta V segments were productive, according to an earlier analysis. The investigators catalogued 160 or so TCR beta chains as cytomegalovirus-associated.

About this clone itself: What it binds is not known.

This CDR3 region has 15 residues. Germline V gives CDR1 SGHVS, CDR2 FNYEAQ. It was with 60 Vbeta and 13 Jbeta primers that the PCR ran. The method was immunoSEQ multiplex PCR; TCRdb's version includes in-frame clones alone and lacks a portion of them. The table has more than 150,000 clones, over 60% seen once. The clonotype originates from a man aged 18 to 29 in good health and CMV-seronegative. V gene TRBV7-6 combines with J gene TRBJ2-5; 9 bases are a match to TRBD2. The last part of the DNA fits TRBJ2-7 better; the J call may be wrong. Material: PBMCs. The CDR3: CASREYSGSSYEQYF. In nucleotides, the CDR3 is TGTGCCAGCAGGGAATATAGCGGGAGTAGCTACGAGCAGTACTTC.